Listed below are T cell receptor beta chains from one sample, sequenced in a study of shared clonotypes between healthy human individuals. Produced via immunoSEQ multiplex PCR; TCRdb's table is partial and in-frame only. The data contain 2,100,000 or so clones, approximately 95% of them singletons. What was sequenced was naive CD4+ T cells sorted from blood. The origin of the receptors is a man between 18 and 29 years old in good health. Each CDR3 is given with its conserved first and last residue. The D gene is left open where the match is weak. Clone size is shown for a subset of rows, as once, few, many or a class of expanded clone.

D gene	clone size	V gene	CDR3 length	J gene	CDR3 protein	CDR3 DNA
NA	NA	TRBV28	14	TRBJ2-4	CASSLLQDWGIQYF	TGTGCCAGCAGTTTATTACAGGACTGGGGCATTCAGTACTTC
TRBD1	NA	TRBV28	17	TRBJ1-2	CASSSPGQGSPNYGYTF	TGTGCCAGCAGTTCGCCGGGACAGGGGAGCCCTAACTATGGCTACACCTTC
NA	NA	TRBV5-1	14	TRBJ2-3	CASSLLPGPDTQYF	TGCGCCAGCAGCTTGCTTCCGGGACCAGATACGCAGTATTTT
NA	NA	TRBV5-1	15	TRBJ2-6	CASSLGVSGANVLTF	TGCGCCAGCAGCTTAGGAGTCTCTGGGGCCAACGTCCTGACTTTC
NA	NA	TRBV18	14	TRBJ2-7	CASSPPGAQGEQYF	TGTGCCAGCTCACCACCAGGGGCGCAAGGCGAGCAGTACTTC
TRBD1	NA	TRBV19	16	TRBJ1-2	CASRKEDRVDGYGYTF	TGTGCCAGTAGGAAAGAGGACAGGGTAGACGGCTATGGCTACACCTTC
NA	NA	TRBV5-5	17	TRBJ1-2	CASSLAFLGSAIYGYTF	TGTGCCAGCAGCTTGGCCTTTCTTGGCAGTGCTATCTATGGCTACACCTTC
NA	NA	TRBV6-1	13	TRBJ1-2	CASRATSSYGYTF	TGTGCCAGCAGGGCCACCTCTAGCTATGGCTACACCTTC
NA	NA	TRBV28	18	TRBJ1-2	CASSPNPLQSLTSYGYTF	TGTGCCAGCAGTCCAAACCCCCTACAGTCCCTTACTTCCTATGGCTACACCTTC
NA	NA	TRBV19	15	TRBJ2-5	CASSLLARVGETQYF	TGTGCCAGTAGTCTCCTCGCCAGGGTTGGCGAGACCCAGTACTTC
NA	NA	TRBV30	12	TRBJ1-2	CAWSVAAYGYTF	TGTGCCTGGAGTGTGGCAGCGTATGGCTACACCTTC
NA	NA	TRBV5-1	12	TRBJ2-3	CASSSQGDTQYF	TGCGCCAGCAGCTCGCAGGGGGATACGCAGTATTTT
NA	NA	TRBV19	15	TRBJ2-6	CASSSDRAGANVLTF	TGTGCCAGTAGCTCGGACAGAGCCGGGGCCAACGTCCTGACTTTC
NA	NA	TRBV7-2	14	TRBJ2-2	CASSLVAGLRELFF	TGTGCCAGCAGCTTAGTAGCCGGCCTCCGGGAGCTGTTTTTT
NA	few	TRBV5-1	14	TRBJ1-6	CASSLDTYNSPLHF	TGCGCCAGCAGCTTGGACACTTATAATTCACCCCTCCACTTT
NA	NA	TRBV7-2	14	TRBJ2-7	CASSTRQILGEQYF	TGTGCCAGCAGCACCCGACAGATTCTGGGGGAGCAGTACTTC
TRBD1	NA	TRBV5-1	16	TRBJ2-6	CASSWTGASGANVLTF	TGCGCCAGCAGCTGGACAGGGGCCTCTGGGGCCAACGTCCTGACTTTC
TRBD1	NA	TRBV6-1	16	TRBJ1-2	CASSGFRDRANYGYTF	TGTGCCAGCAGTGGCTTCCGGGACAGGGCTAACTATGGCTACACCTTC
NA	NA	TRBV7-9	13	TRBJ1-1	CASSFGGNTEAFF	TGTGCCAGCAGCTTCGGAGGAAACACTGAAGCTTTCTTT
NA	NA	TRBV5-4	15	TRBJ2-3	CASSRPFTSTDTQYF	TGTGCCAGCAGCCGGCCCTTTACTAGCACAGATACGCAGTATTTT
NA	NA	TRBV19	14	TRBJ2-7	CASSLTDRSWEQYF	TGTGCCAGTAGTCTGACCGACAGGTCCTGGGAGCAGTACTTC
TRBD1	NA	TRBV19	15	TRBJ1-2	CASSILDRGSLGYTF	TGTGCCAGTAGTATTCTGGACAGGGGATCTTTGGGCTACACCTTC
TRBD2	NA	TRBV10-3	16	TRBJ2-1	CAISESMGLAVNEQFF	TGTGCCATCAGTGAGTCGATGGGACTAGCGGTTAATGAGCAGTTCTTC
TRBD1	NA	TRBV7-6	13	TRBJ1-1	CASSLTGGTEAFF	TGTGCCAGCAGCTTGACAGGGGGCACTGAAGCTTTCTTT
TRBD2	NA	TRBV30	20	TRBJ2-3	CAWSVQRTSGGAAGTDTQYF	TGTGCCTGGAGTGTGCAGAGGACTAGCGGGGGGGCCGCAGGCACAGATACGCAGTATTTT
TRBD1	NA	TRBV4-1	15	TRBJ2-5	CASSQEPGGQETQYF	TGCGCCAGCAGCCAGGAACCAGGGGGTCAAGAGACCCAGTACTTC
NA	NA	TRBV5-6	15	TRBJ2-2	CASSLLFGHTGELFF	TGTGCCAGCAGCTTGCTGTTTGGACACACCGGGGAGCTGTTTTTT
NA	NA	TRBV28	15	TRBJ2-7	CASSSAPWISYEQYF	TGTGCCAGCAGCTCCGCGCCCTGGATCTCCTACGAGCAGTACTTC
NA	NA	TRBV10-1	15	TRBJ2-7	CASSPLASPAYEQYF	TGCGCCAGCAGCCCGCTAGCGAGCCCCGCCTACGAGCAGTACTTC
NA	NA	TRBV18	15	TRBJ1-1	CASSPKGGTNTEAFF	TGTGCCAGCTCGCCAAAGGGGGGCACGAACACTGAAGCTTTCTTT
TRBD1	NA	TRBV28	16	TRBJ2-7	CASSLTTFQGAGEQYF	TGTGCCAGCAGTTTGACGACCTTTCAGGGGGCGGGGGAGCAGTACTTC
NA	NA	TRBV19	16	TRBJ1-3	CASSRSGTSPGNTIYF	TGTGCCAGTAGTCGCTCAGGTACCTCGCCTGGAAACACCATATATTTT
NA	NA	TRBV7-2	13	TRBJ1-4	CASSPGTRRKLFF	TGTGCCAGCAGCCCGGGGACCCGTCGGAAACTGTTTTTT
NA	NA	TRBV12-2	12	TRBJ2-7	CATGGQAYEQYF	TGTGCGACCGGGGGACAGGCCTACGAGCAGTACTTC
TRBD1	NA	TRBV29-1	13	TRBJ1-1	CSVGPGGNTEAFF	TGCAGCGTTGGTCCAGGGGGGAACACTGAAGCTTTCTTT
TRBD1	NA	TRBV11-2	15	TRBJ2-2	CASSLVAGGSGELFF	TGTGCCAGCAGCTTAGTCGCAGGGGGCTCCGGGGAGCTGTTTTTT
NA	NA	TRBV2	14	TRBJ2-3	CAILVGFRTDTQYF	TGTGCCATCCTGGTGGGGTTCCGCACAGATACGCAGTATTTT
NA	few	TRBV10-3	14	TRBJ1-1	CAISEWQENTEAFF	TGTGCCATCAGTGAGTGGCAGGAGAACACTGAAGCTTTCTTT
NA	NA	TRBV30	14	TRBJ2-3	CAWSVGWSTDTQYF	TGTGCCTGGAGTGTGGGCTGGAGCACAGATACGCAGTATTTT
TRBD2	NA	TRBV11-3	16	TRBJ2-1	CASSSLLAGGYNEQFF	TGTGCCAGCAGCTCCCTCTTAGCGGGAGGCTACAATGAGCAGTTCTTC
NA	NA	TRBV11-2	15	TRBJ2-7	CASSLGGAPSYEQYF	TGTGCCAGCAGCTTAGGGGGGGCGCCGTCCTACGAGCAGTACTTC
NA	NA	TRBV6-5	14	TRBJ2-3	CASRGLSSPDTQYF	TGTGCCAGCAGGGGACTCTCCTCCCCAGATACGCAGTATTTT
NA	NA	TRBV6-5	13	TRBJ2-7	CASSYLGSYEQYF	TGTGCCAGCAGTTACCTGGGGAGCTACGAGCAGTACTTC
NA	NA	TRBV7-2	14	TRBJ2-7	CASSLGGPTYEQYF	TGTGCCAGCAGCTTAGGAGGGCCGACCTACGAGCAGTACTTC
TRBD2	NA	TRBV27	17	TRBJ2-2	CASSTSLLAGFSGELFF	TGTGCCAGCAGTACCTCTCTCCTAGCGGGGTTCTCCGGGGAGCTGTTTTTT
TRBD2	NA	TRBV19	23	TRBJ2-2	CASSPGQAKTLWLAGLNTGELFF	TGTGCCAGTAGCCCAGGACAGGCCAAGACTCTCTGGCTAGCGGGGCTGAACACCGGGGAGCTGTTTTTT